This T cell receptor (beta chain) was captured by sequencing in a study of regulatory T cells in long-lasting Graves disease. The study's findings and limits: Lower TCR diversity characterized persistent Graves' patients relative to newly diagnosed patients. TRBV28, TRBJ1-2 and TRBJ2-5 were favored in persistent disease.

Turning to this clonotype: Its target is not known. This likely stems from a read error, as it lies one base from a far larger clone.

This CDR3 spans 15 amino acids. From germline, CDR1 is SGHNT and CDR2 YENEEA. CDR3-region Arm-PCR and iRepertoire HTBI primers produced the TCR beta libraries. TCRdb reprocessed the multiplex PCR reads via MiXCR and lists one record per CDR3 protein. Of 400,000 to 500,000 distinct CDR3 sequences in the sample, around 15% were seen once. Noted time point: newly diagnosed GD, antithyroid drugs for less than 3 months. PBMC-derived RNA was used for the TCR library. These data were likewise used in another study, on T cells in Graves' hyperthyroidism and ophthalmopathy.

The sample consisted of peripheral blood mononuclear cells (PBMCs), taken at new diagnosis, from a patient treated with antithyroid drugs. The receptor was derived from a woman aged 18-29 years with Graves disease. The rearrangement links TRBV11-3 to TRBJ2-5, with D perhaps assigned TRBD1 or TRBD2 (6 bases each). The CDR3 bases are TGTGCCAGCAGCTCGTCGAAGGGGGGCCACAATGAGCAGCTCTTC. It is translated as CASSSSKGGHNEQLF.